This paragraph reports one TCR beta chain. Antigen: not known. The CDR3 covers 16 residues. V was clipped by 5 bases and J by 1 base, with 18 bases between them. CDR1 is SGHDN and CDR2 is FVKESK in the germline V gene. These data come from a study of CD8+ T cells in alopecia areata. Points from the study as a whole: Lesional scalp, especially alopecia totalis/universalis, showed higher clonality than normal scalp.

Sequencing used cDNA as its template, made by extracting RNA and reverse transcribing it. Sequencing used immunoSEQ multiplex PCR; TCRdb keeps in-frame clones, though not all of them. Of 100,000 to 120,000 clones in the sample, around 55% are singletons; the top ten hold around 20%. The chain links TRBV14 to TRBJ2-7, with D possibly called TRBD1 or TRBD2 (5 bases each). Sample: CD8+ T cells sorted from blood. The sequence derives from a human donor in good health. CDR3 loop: CASSETEGRLSYEQYF. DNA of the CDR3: TGTGCCAGCAGCGAGACTGAGGGACGGCTATCCTACGAGCAGTACTTC.